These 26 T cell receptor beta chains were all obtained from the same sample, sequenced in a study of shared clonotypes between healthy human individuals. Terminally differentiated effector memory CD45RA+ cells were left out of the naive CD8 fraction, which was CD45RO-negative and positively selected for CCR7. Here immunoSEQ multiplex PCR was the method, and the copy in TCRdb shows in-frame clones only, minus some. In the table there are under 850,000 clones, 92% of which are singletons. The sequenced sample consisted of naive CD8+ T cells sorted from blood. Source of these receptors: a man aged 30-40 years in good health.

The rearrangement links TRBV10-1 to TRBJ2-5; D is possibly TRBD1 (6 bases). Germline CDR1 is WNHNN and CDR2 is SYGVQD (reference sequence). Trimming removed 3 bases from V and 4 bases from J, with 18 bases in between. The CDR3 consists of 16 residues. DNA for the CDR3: TGCGCCAGCAGTGACGGTACCTGGACAGAATTAGAGACCCAGTACTTC. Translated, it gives CASSDGTWTELETQYF.

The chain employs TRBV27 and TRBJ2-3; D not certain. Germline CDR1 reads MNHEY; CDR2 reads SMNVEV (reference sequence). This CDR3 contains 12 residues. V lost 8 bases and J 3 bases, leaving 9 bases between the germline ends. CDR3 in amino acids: CASRHGTDTQYF. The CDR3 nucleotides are TGTGCCAGCCGACATGGGACAGATACGCAGTATTTT.

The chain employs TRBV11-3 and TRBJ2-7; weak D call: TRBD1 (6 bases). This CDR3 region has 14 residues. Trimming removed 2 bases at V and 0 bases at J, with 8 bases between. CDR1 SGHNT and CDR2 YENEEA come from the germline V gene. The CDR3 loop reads CASSLRTDSYEQYF. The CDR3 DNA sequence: TGTGCCAGCAGCTTACGGACAGACTCCTACGAGCAGTACTTC.

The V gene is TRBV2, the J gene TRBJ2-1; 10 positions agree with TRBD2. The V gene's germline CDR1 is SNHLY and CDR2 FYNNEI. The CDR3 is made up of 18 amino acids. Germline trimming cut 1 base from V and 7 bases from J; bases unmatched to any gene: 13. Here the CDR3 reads CASSEDAVSSGSRNEQFF. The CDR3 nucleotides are TGTGCCAGCAGTGAAGATGCCGTTTCTAGCGGGAGTAGAAATGAGCAGTTCTTC. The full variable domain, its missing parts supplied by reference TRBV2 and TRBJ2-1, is EPEVTQTPSHQVTQMGQEVILRCVPISNHLYFYWYRQILGQKVEFLVSFYNNEISEKSEIFDDQFSVERPDGSNFTLKIRSTKLEDSAMYFCASSEDAVSSGSRNEQFFGPGTRLTVL.

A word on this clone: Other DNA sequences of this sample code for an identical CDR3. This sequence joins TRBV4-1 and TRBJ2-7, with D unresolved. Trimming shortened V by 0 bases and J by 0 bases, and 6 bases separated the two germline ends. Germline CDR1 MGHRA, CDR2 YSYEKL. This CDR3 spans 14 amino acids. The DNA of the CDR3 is TGCGCCAGCAGCCAAGATCCGGCCTCCTACGAGCAGTACTTC. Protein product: CASSQDPASYEQYF.

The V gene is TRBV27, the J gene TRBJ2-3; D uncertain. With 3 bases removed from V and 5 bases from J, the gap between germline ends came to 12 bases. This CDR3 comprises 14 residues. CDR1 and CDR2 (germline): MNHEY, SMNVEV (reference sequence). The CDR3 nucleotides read TGTGCCAGCAGTTTGCGTAGGCGCCTAGATACGCAGTATTTT. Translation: CASSLRRRLDTQYF.

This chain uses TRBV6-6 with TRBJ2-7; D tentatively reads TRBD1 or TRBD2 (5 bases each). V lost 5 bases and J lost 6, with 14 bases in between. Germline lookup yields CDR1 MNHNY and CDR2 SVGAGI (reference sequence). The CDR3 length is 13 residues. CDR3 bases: TGTGCCAGCAGTCCGACGACAGAGGGCGAGCAGTACTTC. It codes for CASSPTTEGEQYF.

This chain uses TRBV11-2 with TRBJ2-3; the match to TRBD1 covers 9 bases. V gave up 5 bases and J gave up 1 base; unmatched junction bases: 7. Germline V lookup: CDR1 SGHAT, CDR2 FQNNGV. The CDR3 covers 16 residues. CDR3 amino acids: CASSPWDRAGTDTQYF. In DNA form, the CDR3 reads TGTGCCAGCAGCCCCTGGGACAGGGCGGGCACAGATACGCAGTATTTT. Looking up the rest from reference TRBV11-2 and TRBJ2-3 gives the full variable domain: EAGVAQSPRYKIIEKRQSVAFWCNPISGHATLYWYQQILGQGPKLLIQFQNNGVVDDSQLPKDRFSAERLKGVDSTLKIQPAKLEDSAVYLCASSPWDRAGTDTQYFGPGTRLTVL.

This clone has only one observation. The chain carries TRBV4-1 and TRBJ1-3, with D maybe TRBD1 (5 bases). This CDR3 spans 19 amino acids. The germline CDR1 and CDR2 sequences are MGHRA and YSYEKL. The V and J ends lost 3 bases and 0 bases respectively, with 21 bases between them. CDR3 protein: CASSQGGSGKSASGNTIYF. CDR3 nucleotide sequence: TGCGCCAGCAGCCAGGGGGGTTCAGGGAAATCGGCCTCTGGAAACACCATATATTTT.

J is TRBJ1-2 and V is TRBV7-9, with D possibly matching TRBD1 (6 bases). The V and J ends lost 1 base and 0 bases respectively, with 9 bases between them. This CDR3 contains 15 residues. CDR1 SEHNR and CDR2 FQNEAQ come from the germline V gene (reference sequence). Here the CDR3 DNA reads TGTGCCAGCAGCTTAGTGACAGGAACTAACTATGGCTACACCTTC. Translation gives CASSLVTGTNYGYTF.

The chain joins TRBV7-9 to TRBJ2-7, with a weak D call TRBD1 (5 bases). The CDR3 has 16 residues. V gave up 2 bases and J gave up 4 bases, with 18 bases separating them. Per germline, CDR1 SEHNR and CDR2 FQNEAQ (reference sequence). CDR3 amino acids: CASSLRDSFTRYEQYF. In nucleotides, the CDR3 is TGTGCCAGCAGCTTACGCGACAGCTTTACCCGTTACGAGCAGTACTTC.

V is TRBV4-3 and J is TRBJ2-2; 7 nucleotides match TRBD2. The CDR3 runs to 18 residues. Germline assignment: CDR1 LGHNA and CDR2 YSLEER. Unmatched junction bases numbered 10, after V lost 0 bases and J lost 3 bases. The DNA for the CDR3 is TGCGCCAGCAGCCAAGAATTTGGGGCGGCGGGAGACACCGGGGAGCTGTTTTTT. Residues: CASSQEFGAAGDTGELFF.

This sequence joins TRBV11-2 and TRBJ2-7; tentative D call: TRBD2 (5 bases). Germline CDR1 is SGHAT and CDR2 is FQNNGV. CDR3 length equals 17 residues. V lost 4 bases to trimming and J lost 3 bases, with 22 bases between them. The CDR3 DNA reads TGTGCCAGCAGCTCCTCAAACAGAGGAGGAACTAACTACGAGCAGTACTTC. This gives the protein CASSSSNRGGTNYEQYF.

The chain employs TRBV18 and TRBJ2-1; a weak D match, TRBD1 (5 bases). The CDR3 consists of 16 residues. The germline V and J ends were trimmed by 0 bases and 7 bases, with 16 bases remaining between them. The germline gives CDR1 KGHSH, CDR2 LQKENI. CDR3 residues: CASSPPVFKGVNEQFF. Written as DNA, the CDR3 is TGTGCCAGCTCACCACCGGTGTTTAAAGGGGTTAATGAGCAGTTCTTC.

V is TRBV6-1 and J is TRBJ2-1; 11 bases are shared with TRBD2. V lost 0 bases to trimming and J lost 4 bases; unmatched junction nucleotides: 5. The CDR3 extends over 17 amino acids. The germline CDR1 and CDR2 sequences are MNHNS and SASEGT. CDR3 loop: CASSEARLAGYYNEQFF. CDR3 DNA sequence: TGTGCCAGCAGTGAAGCTCGACTAGCGGGGTATTACAATGAGCAGTTCTTC.

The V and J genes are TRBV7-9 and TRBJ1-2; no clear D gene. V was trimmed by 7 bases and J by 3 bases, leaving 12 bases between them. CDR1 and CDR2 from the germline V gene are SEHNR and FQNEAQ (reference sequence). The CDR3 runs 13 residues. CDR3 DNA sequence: TGTGCCAGCATTTCCACAGCCTACTATGGCTACACCTTC. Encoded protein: CASISTAYYGYTF.

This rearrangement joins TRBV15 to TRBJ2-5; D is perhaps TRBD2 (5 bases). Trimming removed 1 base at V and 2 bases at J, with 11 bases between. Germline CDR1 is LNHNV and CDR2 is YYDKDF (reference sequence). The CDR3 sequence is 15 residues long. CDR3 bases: TGTGCCACCAGCAGAGGACGAGGGATACAAGAGACCCAGTACTTC. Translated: CATSRGRGIQETQYF. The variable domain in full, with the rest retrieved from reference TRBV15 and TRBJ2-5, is DAMVIQNPRYQVTQFGKPVTLSCSQTLNHNVMYWYQQKSSQAPKLLFHYYDKDFNNEADTPDNFQSRRPNTSFCFLDIRSPGLGDTAMYLCATSRGRGIQETQYFGPGTRLLVL.

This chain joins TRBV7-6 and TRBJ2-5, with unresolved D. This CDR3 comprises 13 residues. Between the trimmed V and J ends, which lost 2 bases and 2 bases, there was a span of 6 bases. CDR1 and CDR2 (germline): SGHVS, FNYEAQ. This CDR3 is CASSLWSQETQYF. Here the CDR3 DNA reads TGTGCCAGCAGCTTATGGAGTCAAGAGACCCAGTACTTC.

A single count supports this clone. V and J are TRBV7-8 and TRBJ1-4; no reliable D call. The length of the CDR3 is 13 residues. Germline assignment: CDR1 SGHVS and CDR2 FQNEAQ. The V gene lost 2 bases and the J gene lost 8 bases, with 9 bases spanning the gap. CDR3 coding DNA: TGTGCCAGCAGCTTAAGTACGCCCGAAAAACTGTTTTTT. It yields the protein CASSLSTPEKLFF.

CDR3 loop: CASSLPLSSSYNEQFF. The CDR3 DNA reads TGTGCCAGCAGTTTACCTCTTTCTAGCTCCTACAATGAGCAGTTCTTC. The chain couples TRBV28 to TRBJ2-1, with D unresolved. The V and J ends lost 2 bases and 0 bases respectively, with 11 bases between them. The CDR3 is 16 amino acids. Germline CDR1 MDHEN, CDR2 SYDVKM.

The CDR3: CASSQDSASPNYGYTF. The CDR3, as DNA: TGCGCCAGCAGCCAAGACTCAGCCAGCCCTAACTATGGCTACACCTTC. The rearrangement uses TRBV4-1 and TRBJ1-2; D is uncertain. CDR3 length equals 16 residues. The V gene's germline CDR1 is MGHRA and CDR2 YSYEKL. Trimming left V 0 bases short and J 0 bases short, with 11 bases between.

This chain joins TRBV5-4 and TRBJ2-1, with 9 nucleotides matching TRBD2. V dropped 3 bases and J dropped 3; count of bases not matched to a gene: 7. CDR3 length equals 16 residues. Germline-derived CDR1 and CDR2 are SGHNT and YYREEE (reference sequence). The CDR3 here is CASSSIAGVDYNEQFF. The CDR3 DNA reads TGTGCCAGCAGCTCTATAGCGGGAGTCGACTACAATGAGCAGTTCTTC.

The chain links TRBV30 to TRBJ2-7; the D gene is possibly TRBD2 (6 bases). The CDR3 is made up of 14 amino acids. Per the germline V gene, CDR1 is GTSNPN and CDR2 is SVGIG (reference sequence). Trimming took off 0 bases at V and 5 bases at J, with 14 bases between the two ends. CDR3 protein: CAWSVRREPNEQYF. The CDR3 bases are TGTGCCTGGAGTGTACGGCGGGAACCTAACGAGCAGTACTTC.

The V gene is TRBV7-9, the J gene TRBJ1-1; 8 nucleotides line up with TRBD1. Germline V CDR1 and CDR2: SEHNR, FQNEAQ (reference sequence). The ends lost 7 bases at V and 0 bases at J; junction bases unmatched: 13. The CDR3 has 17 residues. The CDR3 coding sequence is TGTGCCAGCACTGGGAACGACAGGGGACGAATGAACACTGAAGCTTTCTTT. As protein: CASTGNDRGRMNTEAFF.

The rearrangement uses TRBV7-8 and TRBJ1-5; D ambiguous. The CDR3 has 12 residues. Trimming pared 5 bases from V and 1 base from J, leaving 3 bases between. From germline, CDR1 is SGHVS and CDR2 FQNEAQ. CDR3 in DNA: TGTGCCAGCAGCACCAGCAATCAGCCCCAGCATTTT. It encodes CASSTSNQPQHF.

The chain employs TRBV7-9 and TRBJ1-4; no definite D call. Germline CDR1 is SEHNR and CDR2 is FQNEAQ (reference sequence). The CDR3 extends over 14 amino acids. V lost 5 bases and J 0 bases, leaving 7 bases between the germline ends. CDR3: CASSPWATNEKLFF. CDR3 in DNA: TGTGCCAGCAGCCCCTGGGCAACTAATGAAAAACTGTTTTTT.